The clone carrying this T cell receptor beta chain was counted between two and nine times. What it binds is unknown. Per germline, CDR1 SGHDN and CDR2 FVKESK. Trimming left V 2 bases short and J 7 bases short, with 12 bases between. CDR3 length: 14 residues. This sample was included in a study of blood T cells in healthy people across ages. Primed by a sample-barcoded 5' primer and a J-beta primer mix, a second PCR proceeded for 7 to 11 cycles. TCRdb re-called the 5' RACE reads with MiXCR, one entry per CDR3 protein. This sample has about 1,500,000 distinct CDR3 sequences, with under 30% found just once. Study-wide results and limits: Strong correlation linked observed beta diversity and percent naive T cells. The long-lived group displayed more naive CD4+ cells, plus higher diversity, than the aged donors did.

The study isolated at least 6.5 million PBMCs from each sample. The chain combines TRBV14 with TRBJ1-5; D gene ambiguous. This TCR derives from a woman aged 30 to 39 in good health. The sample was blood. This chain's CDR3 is CASSQLGPPQPQHF. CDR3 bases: TGTGCCAGCAGCCAACTAGGTCCCCCGCAGCCCCAGCATTTT.